This TCR beta chain appears in the sequencing data of a study of CD8+ T cells in alopecia areata. Findings and caveats of the study: Lesional tissue from the scalp (especially in alopecia totalis/universalis) showed higher clonality than normal scalp. Patients showed less clear TCR sequence sharing than mice, possibly partly because of HLA diversity.

This clone was counted between two and nine times. Antigen unknown. Sequencing relied on a cDNA template that was reverse transcribed from extracted RNA. This table comes from immunoSEQ multiplex PCR, and its TCRdb copy is limited to in-frame clones, with some not included. The sample holds under 150,000 clones, 45% to 50% seen once. Researchers gathered lesional scalp punch biopsies and peripheral blood from patients with alopecia areata. This CDR3 has 13 residues. V gave up 4 bases and J gave up 4 bases, with 10 bases separating them. Germline lookup yields CDR1 SGHTA and CDR2 FQGNSA. The receptor comes from a human donor with alopecia areata. What was sequenced was NKG2D-low CD8+ T cells sorted from blood. The J gene is TRBJ1-1, the V gene TRBV7-2, with D possibly being TRBD1 (5 bases). DNA for the CDR3: TGTGCCAGCAGCTCCGGGGGAGTCACTGAAGCTTTCTTT. Amino acid sequence: CASSSGGVTEAFF.